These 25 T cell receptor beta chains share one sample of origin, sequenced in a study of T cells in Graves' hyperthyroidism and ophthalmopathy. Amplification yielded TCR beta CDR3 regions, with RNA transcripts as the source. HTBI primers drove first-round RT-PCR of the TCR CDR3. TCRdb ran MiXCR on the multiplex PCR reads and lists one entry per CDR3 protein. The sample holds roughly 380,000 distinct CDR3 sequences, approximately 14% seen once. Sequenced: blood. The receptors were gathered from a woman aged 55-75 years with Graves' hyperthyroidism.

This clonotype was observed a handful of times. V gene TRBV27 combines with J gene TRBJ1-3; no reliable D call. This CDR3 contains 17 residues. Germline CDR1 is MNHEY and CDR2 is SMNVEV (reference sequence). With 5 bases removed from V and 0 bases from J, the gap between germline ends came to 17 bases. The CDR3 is CASSIHLGSPSGNTIYF. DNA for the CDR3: TGTGCCAGCAGTATCCACTTGGGGAGCCCCTCTGGAAACACCATATATTTT.

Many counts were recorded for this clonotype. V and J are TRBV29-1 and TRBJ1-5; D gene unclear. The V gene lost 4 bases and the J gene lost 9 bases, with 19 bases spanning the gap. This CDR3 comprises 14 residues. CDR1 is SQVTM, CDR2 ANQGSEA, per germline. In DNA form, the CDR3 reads TGCAGCGTTGCCTCTGGGGAGGCCCAGCGGCCCCAGCATTTT. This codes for CSVASGEAQRPQHF.

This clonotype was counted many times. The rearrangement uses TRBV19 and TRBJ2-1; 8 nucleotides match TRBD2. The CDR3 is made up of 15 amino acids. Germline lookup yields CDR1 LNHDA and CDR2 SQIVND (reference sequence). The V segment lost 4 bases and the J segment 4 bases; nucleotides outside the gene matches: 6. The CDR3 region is CASSTRAGEYNEQFF. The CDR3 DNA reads TGTGCCAGTAGTACGAGAGCGGGAGAGTACAATGAGCAGTTCTTC.

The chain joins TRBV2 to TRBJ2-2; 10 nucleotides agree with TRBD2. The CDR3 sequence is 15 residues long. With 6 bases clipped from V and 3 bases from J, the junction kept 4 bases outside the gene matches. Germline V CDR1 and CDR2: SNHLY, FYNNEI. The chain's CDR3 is CASRGTSDDTGELFF. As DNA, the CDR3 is TGTGCCAGCAGGGGGACTAGCGACGACACCGGGGAGCTGTTTTTT.

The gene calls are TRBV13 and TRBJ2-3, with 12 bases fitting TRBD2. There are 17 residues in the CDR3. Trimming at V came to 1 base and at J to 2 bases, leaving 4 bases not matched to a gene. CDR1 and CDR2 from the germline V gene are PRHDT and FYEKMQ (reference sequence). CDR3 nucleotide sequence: TGTGCCAGCAGCTTAGTACTAGCGGGGGGTTTCACAGATACGCAGTATTTT. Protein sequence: CASSLVLAGGFTDTQYF.

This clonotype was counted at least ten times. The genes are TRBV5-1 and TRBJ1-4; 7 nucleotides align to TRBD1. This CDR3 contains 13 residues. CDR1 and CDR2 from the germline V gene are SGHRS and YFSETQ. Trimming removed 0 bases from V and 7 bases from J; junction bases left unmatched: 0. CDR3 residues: CASSLGQGEKLFF. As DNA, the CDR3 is TGCGCCAGCAGCTTGGGACAGGGTGAAAAACTGTTTTTT.

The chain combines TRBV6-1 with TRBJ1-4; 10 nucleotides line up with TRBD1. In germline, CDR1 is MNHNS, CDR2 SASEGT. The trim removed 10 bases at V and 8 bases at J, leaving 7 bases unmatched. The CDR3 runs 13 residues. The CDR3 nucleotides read TGTGCCACCAGGACAGGGGGAGAGGAAAAACTGTTTTTT. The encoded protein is CATRTGGEEKLFF.

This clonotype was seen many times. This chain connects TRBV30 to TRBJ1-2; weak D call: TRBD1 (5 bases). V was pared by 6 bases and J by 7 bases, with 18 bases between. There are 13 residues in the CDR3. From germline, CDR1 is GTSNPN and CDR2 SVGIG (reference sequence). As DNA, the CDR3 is TGTGCCTGTTCTCCGGGGGGACCCGGTGGCTACACCTTC. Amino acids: CACSPGGPGGYTF.

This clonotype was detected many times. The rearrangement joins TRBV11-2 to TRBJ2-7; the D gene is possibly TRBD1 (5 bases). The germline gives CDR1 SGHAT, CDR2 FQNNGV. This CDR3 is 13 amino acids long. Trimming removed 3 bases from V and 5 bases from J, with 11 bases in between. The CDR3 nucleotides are TGTGCCAGCAGCTTCGTGGGCAGGGACGAGCAGTACTTC. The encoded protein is CASSFVGRDEQYF.

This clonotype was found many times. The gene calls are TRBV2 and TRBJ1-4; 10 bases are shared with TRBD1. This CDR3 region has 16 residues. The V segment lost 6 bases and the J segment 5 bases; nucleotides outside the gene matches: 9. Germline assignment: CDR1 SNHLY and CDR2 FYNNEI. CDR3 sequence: CASRKPPGQGNEKLFF. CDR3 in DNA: TGTGCCAGCAGAAAACCCCCGGGACAGGGGAATGAAAAACTGTTTTTT. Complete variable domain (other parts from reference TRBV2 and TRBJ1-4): EPEVTQTPSHQVTQMGQEVILRCVPISNHLYFYWYRQILGQKVEFLVSFYNNEISEKSEIFDDQFSVERPDGSNFTLKIRSTKLEDSAMYFCASRKPPGQGNEKLFFGSGTQLSVL.

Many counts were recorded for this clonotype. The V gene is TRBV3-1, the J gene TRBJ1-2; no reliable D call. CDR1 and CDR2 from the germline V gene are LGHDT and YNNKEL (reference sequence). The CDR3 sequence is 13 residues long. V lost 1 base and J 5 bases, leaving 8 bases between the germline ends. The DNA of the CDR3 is TGTGCCAGCAGCCAAGCAGGAGAGTATGGCTACACCTTC. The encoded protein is CASSQAGEYGYTF. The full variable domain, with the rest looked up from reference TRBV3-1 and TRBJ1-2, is DTAVSQTPKYLVTQMGNDKSIKCEQNLGHDTMYWYKQDSKKFLKIMFSYNNKELIINETVPNRFSPKSPDKAHLNLHINSLELGDSAVYFCASSQAGEYGYTFGSGTRLTVV.

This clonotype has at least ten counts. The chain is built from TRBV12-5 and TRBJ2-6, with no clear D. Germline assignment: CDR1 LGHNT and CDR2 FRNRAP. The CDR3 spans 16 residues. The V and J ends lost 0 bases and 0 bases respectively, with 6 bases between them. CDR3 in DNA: TGTGCTAGTGGTTTGGTACCCGGCTCTGGGGCCAACGTCCTGACTTTC. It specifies CASGLVPGSGANVLTF.

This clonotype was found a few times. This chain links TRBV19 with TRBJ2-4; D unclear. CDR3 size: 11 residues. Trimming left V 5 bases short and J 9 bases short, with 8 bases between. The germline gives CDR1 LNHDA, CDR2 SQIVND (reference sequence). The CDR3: CASSAAGIQYF. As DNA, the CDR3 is TGTGCCAGTAGTGCTGCTGGCATTCAGTACTTC. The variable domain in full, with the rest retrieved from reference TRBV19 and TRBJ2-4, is DGGITQSPKYLFRKEGQNVTLSCEQNLNHDAMYWYRQDPGQGLRLIYYSQIVNDFQKGDIAEGYSVSREKKESFPLTVTSAQKNPTAFYLCASSAAGIQYFGAGTRLSVL.

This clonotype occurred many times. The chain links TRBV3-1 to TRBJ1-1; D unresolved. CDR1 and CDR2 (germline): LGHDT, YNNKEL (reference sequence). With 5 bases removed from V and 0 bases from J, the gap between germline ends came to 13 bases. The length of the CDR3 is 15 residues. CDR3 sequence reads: CASSYHSELNTEAFF. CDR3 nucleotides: TGTGCCAGCAGCTACCACAGCGAATTGAACACTGAAGCTTTCTTT.

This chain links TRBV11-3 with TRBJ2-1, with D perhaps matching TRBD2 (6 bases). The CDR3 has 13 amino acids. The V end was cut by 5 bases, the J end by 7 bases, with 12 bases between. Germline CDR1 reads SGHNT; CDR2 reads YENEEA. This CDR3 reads CASSAELANEQFF. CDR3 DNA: TGTGCCAGCAGCGCCGAACTAGCTAATGAGCAGTTCTTC. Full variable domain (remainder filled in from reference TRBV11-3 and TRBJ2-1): EAGVVQSPRYKIIEKKQPVAFWCNPISGHNTLYWYLQNLGQGPELLIRYENEEAVDDSQLPKDRFSAERLKGVDSTLKIQPAELGDSAVYLCASSAELANEQFFGPGTRLTVL.

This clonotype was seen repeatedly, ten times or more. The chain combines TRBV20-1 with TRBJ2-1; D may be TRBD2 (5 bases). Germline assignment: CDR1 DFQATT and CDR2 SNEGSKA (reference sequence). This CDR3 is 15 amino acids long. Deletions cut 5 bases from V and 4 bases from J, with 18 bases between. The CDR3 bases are TGCAGTGCTCCCGTAGCGTTCCCTTTGTACAATGAGCAGTTCTTC. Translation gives CSAPVAFPLYNEQFF.

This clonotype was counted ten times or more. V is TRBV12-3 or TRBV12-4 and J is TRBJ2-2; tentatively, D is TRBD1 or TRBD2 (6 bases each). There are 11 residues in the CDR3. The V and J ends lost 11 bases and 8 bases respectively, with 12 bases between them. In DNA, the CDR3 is TGTGCCGGAAGGGGGGCGGGGGAGCTGTTTTTT. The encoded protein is CAGRGAGELFF.

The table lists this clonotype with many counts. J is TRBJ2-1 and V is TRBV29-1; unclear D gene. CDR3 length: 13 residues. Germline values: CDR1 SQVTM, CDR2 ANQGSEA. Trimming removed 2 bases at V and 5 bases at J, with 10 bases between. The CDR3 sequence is CSVELYANNEQFF. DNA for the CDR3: TGCAGCGTTGAACTCTACGCCAACAATGAGCAGTTCTTC.

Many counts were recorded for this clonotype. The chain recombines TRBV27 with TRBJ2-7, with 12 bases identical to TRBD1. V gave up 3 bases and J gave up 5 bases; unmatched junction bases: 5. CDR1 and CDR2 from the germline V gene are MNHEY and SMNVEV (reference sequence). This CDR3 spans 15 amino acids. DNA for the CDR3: TGTGCCAGCAGTTTTAACCGGGACAGGGGGCACGAGCAGTACTTC. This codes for CASSFNRDRGHEQYF.

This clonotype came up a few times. In DNA form, the CDR3 reads TGTGCCAGCAGCCAAGGGACAGGGGGCCTCGAGCAGTACTTC. Protein: CASSQGTGGLEQYF. The chain recombines TRBV3-1 with TRBJ2-7; 11 nucleotides agree with TRBD1. J was trimmed by 6 bases and V by 1 base; bases with no gene match: 2. Germline V CDR1 and CDR2: LGHDT, YNNKEL (reference sequence). The CDR3 is made up of 14 amino acids.

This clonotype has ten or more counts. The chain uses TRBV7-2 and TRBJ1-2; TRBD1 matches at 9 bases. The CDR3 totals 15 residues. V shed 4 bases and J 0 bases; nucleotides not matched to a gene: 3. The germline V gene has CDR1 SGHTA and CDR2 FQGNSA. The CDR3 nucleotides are TGTGCCAGCAGCTCACAGGGGGCAACTAACTATGGCTACACCTTC. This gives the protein CASSSQGATNYGYTF. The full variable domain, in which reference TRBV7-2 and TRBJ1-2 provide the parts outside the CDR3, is GAGVSQSPSNKVTEKGKDVELRCDPISGHTALYWYRQSLGQGLEFLIYFQGNSAPDKSGLPSDRFSAERTGGSVSTLTIQRTQQEDSAVYLCASSSQGATNYGYTFGSGTRLTVV.

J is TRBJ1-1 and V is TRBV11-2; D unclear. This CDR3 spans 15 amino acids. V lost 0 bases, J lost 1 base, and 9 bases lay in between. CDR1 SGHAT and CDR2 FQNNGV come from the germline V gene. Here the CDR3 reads CASSLEWVENTEAFF. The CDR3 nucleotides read TGTGCCAGCAGCTTAGAGTGGGTCGAGAACACTGAAGCTTTCTTT.

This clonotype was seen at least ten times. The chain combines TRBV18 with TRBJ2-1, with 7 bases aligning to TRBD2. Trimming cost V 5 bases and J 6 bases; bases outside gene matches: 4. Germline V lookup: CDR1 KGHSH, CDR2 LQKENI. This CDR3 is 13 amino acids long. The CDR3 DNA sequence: TGTGCCAGCTCAAGGACTAGTTCCAATGAGCAGTTCTTC. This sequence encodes CASSRTSSNEQFF.

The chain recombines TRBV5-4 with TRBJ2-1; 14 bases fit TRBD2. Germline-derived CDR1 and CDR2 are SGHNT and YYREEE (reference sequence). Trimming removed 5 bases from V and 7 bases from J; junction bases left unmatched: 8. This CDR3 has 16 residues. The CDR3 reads CASSRGLAGVWNEQFF. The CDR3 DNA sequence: TGTGCCAGCAGTCGGGGACTAGCGGGAGTGTGGAATGAGCAGTTCTTC.

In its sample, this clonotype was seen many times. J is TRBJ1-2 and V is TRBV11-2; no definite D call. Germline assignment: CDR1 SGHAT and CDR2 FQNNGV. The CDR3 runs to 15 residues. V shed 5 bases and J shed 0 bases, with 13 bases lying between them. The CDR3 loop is CASSPRRQTNYGYTF. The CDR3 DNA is TGTGCCAGCAGCCCCCGCCGCCAGACTAACTATGGCTACACCTTC.